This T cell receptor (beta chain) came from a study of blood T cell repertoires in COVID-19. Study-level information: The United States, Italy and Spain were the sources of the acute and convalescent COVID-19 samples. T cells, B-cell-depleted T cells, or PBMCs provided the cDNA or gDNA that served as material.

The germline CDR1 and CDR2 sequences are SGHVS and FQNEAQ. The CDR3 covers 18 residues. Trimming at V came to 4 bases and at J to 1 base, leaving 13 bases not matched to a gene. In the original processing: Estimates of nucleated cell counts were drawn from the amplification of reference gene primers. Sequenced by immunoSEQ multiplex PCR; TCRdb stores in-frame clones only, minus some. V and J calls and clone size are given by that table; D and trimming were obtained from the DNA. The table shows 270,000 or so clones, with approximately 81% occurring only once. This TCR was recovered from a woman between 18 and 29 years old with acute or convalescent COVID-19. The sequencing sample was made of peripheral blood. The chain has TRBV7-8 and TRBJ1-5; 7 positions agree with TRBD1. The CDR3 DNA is TGTGCCAGCAGCTCCATCTCAGGGGGAAGGGACAGCAATCAGCCCCAGCATTTT. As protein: CASSSISGGRDSNQPQHF.